This is a list of T cell receptor beta chains from one sample in a study of CD8 T cells in ankylosing spondylitis. TCRdb called the 5' RACE reads again in MiXCR, with one record for every CDR3 protein. The sample includes approximately 520,000 distinct CDR3 sequences, approximately 5% of them seen just once. Sequencing was performed on blood, either unsorted or a sorted T cell fraction (not recorded which). Every receptor here comes from a male donor with ankylosing spondylitis. CDR3s leave out the opening cysteine and the closing phenylalanine or tryptophan.

j_gene	len	v_gene	CDR3aa
TRBJ1-5	12	TRBV7-2	ASSLARSNQPQH
TRBJ1-5	13	TRBV20-1	SASDSRDPYQPQH
TRBJ1-3	12	TRBV6-1	ASSPGGPGNTIY
TRBJ1-5	13	TRBV6-1	ASSPGHLSNQPQH
TRBJ2-1	14	TRBV11-2	ASSSITGSSYNEQF
TRBJ2-7	16	TRBV4-2	ASSRTQLGLANSYEQY
TRBJ2-2	11	TRBV24-1	ATSARDTGELF
TRBJ2-1	12	TRBV18	ASSPPGQAHEQF
TRBJ2-7	13	TRBV15	ATSKLWREIYEQY
TRBJ1-2	11	TRBV10-3	ATTRLSNYGYT
TRBJ2-1	13	TRBV4-1	ASRPGLAGINEQF
TRBJ2-7	9	TRBV7-2	ASSPHYEQY
TRBJ2-7	12	TRBV19	ASSKSFISYEQY
TRBJ2-1	13	TRBV29-1	SVEDGVDSYNEQF
TRBJ1-5	12	TRBV5-1	ASSLTGGDQPQH
TRBJ2-5	12	TRBV5-1	ASSFASYGETQY
TRBJ2-7	11	TRBV7-2	ASSRDYSYEQY
TRBJ2-1	10	TRBV29-1	SVELDVDEQF
TRBJ1-1	12	TRBV28	ASSPMRADQEAF
TRBJ2-7	11	TRBV20-1	SARFGPPDEQY
TRBJ1-2	12	TRBV5-1	ASSIGTAPGGYT
TRBJ2-5	15	TRBV11-2	ASSFILASGYEEAQY
TRBJ2-5	11	TRBV29-1	SVGQWEGETQY
TRBJ1-1	9	TRBV6-2/TRBV6-3	ASRWNTEAF
TRBJ1-1	12	TRBV20-1	SAPDRRVGTEAF
TRBJ1-1	11	TRBV9	ASAGARGTEAF
TRBJ1-2	13	TRBV10-3	AIRGDRQANYGYT
TRBJ1-6	17	TRBV7-8	ASSRARDRFSSYNSPLH
TRBJ2-7	12	TRBV20-1	SASDGTGTYEQY
TRBJ2-1	12	TRBV12-5	ASGLGNRDGSRF
TRBJ2-3	15	TRBV27	ASSLLGSGGASDTQY
TRBJ2-7	15	TRBV21-1	ASSPLDSDMGSYEQY
TRBJ2-1	12	TRBV9	ASSVVSGYNEQF
TRBJ2-7	10	TRBV5-5	ASSLGAYGQY
TRBJ2-5	13	TRBV7-9	ASSFKPGGAETQY
TRBJ2-7	9	TRBV7-9	ASSPGHMQY
TRBJ2-3	15	TRBV20-1	SPQISGGRPPRDTQY
TRBJ2-4	12	TRBV7-2	ASSLVRGSNIQY
TRBJ2-7	12	TRBV5-1	ASSSPDREYEQY
TRBJ1-5	14	TRBV7-2	ASSLESRLSNQPQH
TRBJ2-7	11	TRBV20-1	SARDREGDEQY
TRBJ2-1	14	TRBV5-1	ASSVSSTSQNYEQF
TRBJ2-1	12	TRBV6-2/TRBV6-3	ASSTSGSHNEQF
TRBJ2-5	11	TRBV5-1	ASTGTGKETQY
TRBJ1-1	11	TRBV6-1	ASSPLVGPEAF
TRBJ1-1	13	TRBV7-9	ASSWRQGTNTEAF
TRBJ2-2	12	TRBV5-1	ASSIGRSTGELF
TRBJ2-2	11	TRBV20-1	SARDPGTGELF
TRBJ2-7	11	TRBV10-3	AISESTSTLGY
TRBJ2-4	11	TRBV5-5	ASSSYGGSSGH
TRBJ1-3	11	TRBV20-1	SAGADIGNTIY
TRBJ1-1	12	TRBV7-9	ASSLVVSFFEAF
TRBJ1-2	11	TRBV20-1	SASRDLRGGYT